This T cell receptor beta chain comes out of a study of metastatic and nonmetastatic thyroid tumors. Overall study results and limits: Within blood and tumor, benign nodules reportedly had significantly lower TCR beta diversity than malignant thyroid tumors did.

All patients reached thyroid surgery having received no treatment beforehand. This clone showed up many times. Its antigen remains unknown. Trimming cost V 2 bases and J 3 bases, with 6 bases left between them. Germline lookup yields CDR1 MRHNA and CDR2 SNTAGT. This CDR3 is built from 13 residues. TCRdb re-called clones from the PCR reads using MiXCR. The profile covers fewer than 25,000 clones, with roughly 23% appearing a single time and 65% to 75% taken by the ten largest. This sequence was found in a male donor with papillary thyroid cancer or a benign thyroid nodule (not recorded which). Some clones in this sample may be carry-over from other donors' samples. The V call is TRBV6-4, the J call TRBJ2-3; D uncertain. Sequenced: blood. Here the CDR3 reads CASSDHETDTQYF. Written as DNA, the CDR3 is TGTGCCAGCAGTGACCACGAGACAGATACGCAGTATTTT.